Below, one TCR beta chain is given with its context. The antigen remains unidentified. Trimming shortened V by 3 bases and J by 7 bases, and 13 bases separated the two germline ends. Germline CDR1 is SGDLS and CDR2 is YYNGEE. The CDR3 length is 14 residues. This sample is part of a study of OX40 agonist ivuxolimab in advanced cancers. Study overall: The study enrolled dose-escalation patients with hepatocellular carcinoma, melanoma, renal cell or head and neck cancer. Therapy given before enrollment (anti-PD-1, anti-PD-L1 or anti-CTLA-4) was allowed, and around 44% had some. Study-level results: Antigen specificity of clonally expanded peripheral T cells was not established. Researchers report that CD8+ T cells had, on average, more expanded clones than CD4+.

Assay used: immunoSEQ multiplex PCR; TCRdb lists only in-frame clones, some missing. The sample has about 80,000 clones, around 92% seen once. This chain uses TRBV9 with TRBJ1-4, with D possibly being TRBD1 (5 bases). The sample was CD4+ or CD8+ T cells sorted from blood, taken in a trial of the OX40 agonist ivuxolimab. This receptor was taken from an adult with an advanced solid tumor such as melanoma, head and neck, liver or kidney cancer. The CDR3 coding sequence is TGTGCCAGCAGCGGAGACAGTGGGAGTGAAAAACTGTTTTTT. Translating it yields CASSGDSGSEKLFF. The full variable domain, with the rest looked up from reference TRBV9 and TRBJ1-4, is DSGVTQTPKHLITATGQRVTLRCSPRSGDLSVYWYQQSLDQGLQFLIQYYNGEERAKGNILERFSAQQFPDLHSELNLSSLELGDSALYFCASSGDSGSEKLFFGSGTQLSVL.